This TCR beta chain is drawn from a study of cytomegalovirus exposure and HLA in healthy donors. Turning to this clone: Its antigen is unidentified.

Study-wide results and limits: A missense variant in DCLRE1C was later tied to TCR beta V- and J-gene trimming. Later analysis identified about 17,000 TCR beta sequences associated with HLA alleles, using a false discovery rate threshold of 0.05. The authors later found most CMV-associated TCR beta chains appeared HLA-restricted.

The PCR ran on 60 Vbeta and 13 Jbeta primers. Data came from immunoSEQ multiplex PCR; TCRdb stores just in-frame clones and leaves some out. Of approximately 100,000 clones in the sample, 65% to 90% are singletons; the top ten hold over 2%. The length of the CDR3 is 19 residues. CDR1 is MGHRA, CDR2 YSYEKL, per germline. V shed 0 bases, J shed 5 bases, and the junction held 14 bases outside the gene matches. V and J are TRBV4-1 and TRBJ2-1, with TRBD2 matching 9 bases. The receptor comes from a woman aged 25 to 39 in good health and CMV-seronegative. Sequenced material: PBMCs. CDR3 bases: TGCGCCAGCAGCCAAGATTCTAGCGGGACGAGGGGGGTAGACAATGAGCAGTTCTTC. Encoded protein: CASSQDSSGTRGVDNEQFF.